These 27 T cell receptor beta chains share one sample of origin, sequenced in a study of cytomegalovirus exposure and HLA in healthy donors. Researchers ran the PCR with 60 Vbeta and 13 Jbeta primers. Assay used: immunoSEQ multiplex PCR; TCRdb lists only in-frame clones, some missing. The sample consists of roughly 190,000 clones, approximately 80% of them appearing once. Sequenced: PBMCs. All receptors derive from a woman aged 50 to 60 in good health and CMV-seropositive.

This clone has a single count. The rearrangement joins TRBV7-3 to TRBJ1-2, with TRBD1 as a possible D gene (5 bases). Germline assignment: CDR1 SGHTA and CDR2 FQGTGA. The V end was cut by 3 bases, the J end by 4 bases, with 9 bases between. This CDR3 spans 13 amino acids. DNA for the CDR3: TGTGCCAGCAGCTTTGGGACTGGCTATGGCTACACCTTC. This codes for CASSFGTGYGYTF.

The chain recombines TRBV19 with TRBJ1-4; D is undetermined. Per the germline V gene, CDR1 is LNHDA and CDR2 is SQIVND (reference sequence). The CDR3 runs 15 residues. Trimming took off 4 bases at V and 7 bases at J, with 16 bases between the two ends. The CDR3, as DNA: TGTGCCAGTAGTACCCAGGCAGGTCGGTTTGAAAAACTGTTTTTT. It specifies CASSTQAGRFEKLFF.

Worth noting for this clone: The same CDR3 arises from other DNA sequences in this sample as well. The rearrangement joins TRBV6-6 to TRBJ1-1; D remains unclear. V dropped 8 bases and J dropped 4 bases, with 14 bases sitting between them. This CDR3 contains 13 residues. Per germline, CDR1 MNHNY and CDR2 SVGAGI (reference sequence). The CDR3 DNA is TGTGCCAGCTCGCACCGGGTCAGCACTGAAGCTTTCTTT. This codes for CASSHRVSTEAFF.

This chain links TRBV4-1 with TRBJ2-1; 8 bases match TRBD2. The CDR3 loop spans 14 amino acids. Unmatched junction bases numbered 9, after V lost 2 bases and J lost 12 bases. Germline V gene sequence: CDR1 MGHRA, CDR2 YSYEKL. DNA for the CDR3: TGCGCCAGCAGCCAAACCACCGGGAGGGGCGGGCAGTTCTTC. As protein: CASSQTTGRGGQFF.

The genes are TRBV6-5 and TRBJ2-1; D gene uncertain. Between the trimmed V and J ends, which lost 2 bases and 5 bases, there was a span of 13 bases. The CDR3 is 15 amino acids. CDR1 and CDR2 (germline): MNHEY, SVGAGI. The DNA of the CDR3 is TGTGCCAGCAGTTACGACTCTACCCAAGACAATGAGCAGTTCTTC. Its translation: CASSYDSTQDNEQFF.

The gene calls are TRBV28 and TRBJ1-5; 12 bases fit TRBD1. There are 18 residues in the CDR3. With V trimmed by 6 bases and J by 6 bases, 15 bases remained unmatched. CDR1 is MDHEN and CDR2 is SYDVKM in the germline V gene. This CDR3 reads CASSLPRDRGRFGQPQHF. The CDR3 DNA follows: TGTGCCAGCAGCCTACCCCGGGACAGGGGGCGGTTCGGTCAGCCCCAGCATTTT.

The chain is built from TRBV5-8 and TRBJ1-4; 11 nucleotides line up with TRBD1. The CDR3 runs 16 residues. V trimming: 0 bases; J trimming: 8 bases; junction bases outside the gene matches: 6. Looked up from germline, CDR1 is SGHTS and CDR2 is YDEGEE. CDR3 DNA sequence: TGTGCCAGCAGCTTGGGGACAGGGGGCGCCGGCGAAAAACTGTTTTTT. It translates to CASSLGTGGAGEKLFF.

This clone showed up just once. The V call is TRBV6-5, the J call TRBJ1-4, with 7 bases lining up with TRBD1. CDR1 is MNHEY, CDR2 SVGAGI, per germline. CDR3 length equals 13 residues. V trimming: 7 bases; J trimming: 6 bases; junction bases outside the gene matches: 5. CDR3 sequence: CASNPGQHEKLFF. The CDR3 region has the DNA TGTGCCAGCAACCCGGGACAGCATGAAAAACTGTTTTTT.

The chain carries TRBV19 and TRBJ2-5; the D gene is possibly TRBD2 (5 bases). Germline V gives CDR1 LNHDA, CDR2 SQIVND (reference sequence). CDR3 length: 16 amino acids. Trimming pared 0 bases from V and 4 bases from J, leaving 15 bases between. The CDR3 DNA reads as TGTGCCAGTAGTATAGAGCGGACTCAACGAATAGAGACCCAGTACTTC. Encoded protein: CASSIERTQRIETQYF.

This chain links TRBV27 with TRBJ1-1, with D maybe TRBD1 (6 bases). Looked up from germline, CDR1 is MNHEY and CDR2 is SMNVEV (reference sequence). The ends were cut back, 2 bases at V and 4 bases at J, with 11 bases in the middle. The CDR3 runs 14 residues. DNA for the CDR3: TGTGCCAGCAGTTTAAGGGGGGGGTTCACTGAAGCTTTCTTT. This gives the protein CASSLRGGFTEAFF.

This chain joins TRBV30 and TRBJ2-6, with D maybe TRBD1 (6 bases). This CDR3 contains 14 residues. Germline assignment: CDR1 GTSNPN and CDR2 SVGIG (reference sequence). The germline V and J ends were trimmed by 8 bases and 2 bases, with 13 bases remaining between them. DNA of the CDR3: TGTGCCGGGGATGGGGGCGCTGGGGCCAACGTCCTGACTTTC. Encoded protein: CAGDGGAGANVLTF. The full variable domain, rest sourced from reference TRBV30 and TRBJ2-6, is SQTIHQWPATLVQPVGSPLSLECTVEGTSNPNLYWYRQAAGRGLQLLFYSVGIGQISSEVPQNLSASRPQDRQFILSSKKLLLSDSGFYLCAGDGGAGANVLTFGAGSRLTVL.

The chain recombines TRBV5-1 with TRBJ1-1, with TRBD1 matching over 7 bases. J gave up 0 bases and V 4 bases, and 6 bases lay outside the gene matches. Per the germline V gene, CDR1 is SGHRS and CDR2 is YFSETQ. This CDR3 is 15 amino acids long. The CDR3 region is CASSLPTGMNTEAFF. Here the CDR3 DNA reads TGCGCCAGCAGCCTACCGACAGGGATGAACACTGAAGCTTTCTTT. Combining the CDR3 with reference TRBV5-1 and TRBJ1-1 gives the whole variable domain KAGVTQTPRYLIKTRGQQVTLSCSPISGHRSVSWYQQTPGQGLQFLFEYFSETQRNKGNFPGRFSGRQFSNSRSEMNVSTLELGDSALYLCASSLPTGMNTEAFFGQGTRLTVV.

The chain joins TRBV19 to TRBJ1-5, with D perhaps matching TRBD1 (6 bases). The V gene lost 3 bases and the J gene lost 0 bases, with 9 bases spanning the gap. Germline CDR1 is LNHDA and CDR2 is SQIVND (reference sequence). This CDR3 contains 15 residues. CDR3 protein: CASSMRGYSNQPQHF. CDR3 sequence (DNA): TGTGCCAGTAGTATGAGGGGGTATAGCAATCAGCCCCAGCATTTT.

The gene calls are TRBV4-1 and TRBJ1-5; D might be TRBD1 (5 bases). The CDR3 has 16 amino acids. Germline values: CDR1 MGHRA, CDR2 YSYEKL. V lost 1 base and J lost 0, with 10 bases in between. This CDR3 reads CASSQVEGYSNQPQHF. The CDR3, as DNA: TGCGCCAGCAGCCAAGTGGAGGGGTATAGCAATCAGCCCCAGCATTTT.

This clone appeared once. The chain combines TRBV27 with TRBJ2-5; tentative D call: TRBD2 (7 bases). The CDR3 loop spans 14 amino acids. From germline, CDR1 is MNHEY and CDR2 SMNVEV (reference sequence). Trimming stripped 8 bases from V and 1 base from J, with 14 bases between. The CDR3 DNA reads TGTGCCAGCGGGGGGGCGGGGCTCCAAGAGACCCAGTACTTC. Translated, it gives CASGGAGLQETQYF.

A single count supports this clone. The rearrangement joins TRBV2 to TRBJ2-7; TRBD1 matches at 7 bases. V trimming: 6 bases; J trimming: 9 bases; junction bases outside the gene matches: 8. Germline values: CDR1 SNHLY, CDR2 FYNNEI. CDR3 length: 12 amino acids. CDR3 nucleotides: TGTGCCAGCAGCCGGGACAGCGTTCGGCAGTACTTC. The encoded protein is CASSRDSVRQYF. Full variable domain (missing parts from reference TRBV2 and TRBJ2-7): EPEVTQTPSHQVTQMGQEVILRCVPISNHLYFYWYRQILGQKVEFLVSFYNNEISEKSEIFDDQFSVERPDGSNFTLKIRSTKLEDSAMYFCASSRDSVRQYFGPGTRLTVT.

This chain uses TRBV19 with TRBJ1-5, with 7 positions matching TRBD1. The germline V gene encodes CDR1 LNHDA and CDR2 SQIVND (reference sequence). The CDR3 consists of 14 residues. V shed 6 bases, J shed 3 bases, and the junction held 5 bases outside the gene matches. In DNA form, the CDR3 reads TGTGCCAGTAGGAGGGACAGAATCAATCAGCCCCAGCATTTT. This gives the protein CASRRDRINQPQHF. Full variable domain (outside the CDR3, taken from reference TRBV19 and TRBJ1-5): DGGITQSPKYLFRKEGQNVTLSCEQNLNHDAMYWYRQDPGQGLRLIYYSQIVNDFQKGDIAEGYSVSREKKESFPLTVTSAQKNPTAFYLCASRRDRINQPQHFGDGTRLSIL.

The J gene is TRBJ1-4, the V gene TRBV7-9; maybe TRBD1 (5 bases). Germline assignment: CDR1 SEHNR and CDR2 FQNEAQ (reference sequence). V gave up 1 base and J gave up 7 bases, with 13 bases separating them. This CDR3 contains 15 residues. The CDR3 sequence is CASSLGGTKAEKLFF. The CDR3 DNA is TGTGCCAGCAGCTTAGGCGGGACCAAGGCTGAAAAACTGTTTTTT. Together with reference TRBV7-9 and TRBJ1-4, the CDR3 gives the full variable domain: DTGVSQNPRHKITKRGQNVTFRCDPISEHNRLYWYRQTLGQGPEFLTYFQNEAQLEKSRLLSDRFSAERPKGSFSTLEIQRTEQGDSAMYLCASSLGGTKAEKLFFGSGTQLSVL.

A word on this clone: Its ends do not fully match the called genes, so a read error is possible. Other DNA sequences in this specimen translate into the identical CDR3. The rearrangement uses TRBV27 and TRBJ2-7, with TRBD2 matching 7 bases. This CDR3 has 15 residues. CDR1 is MNHEY, CDR2 SMNVEV, per germline (reference sequence). The CDR3 is CASSRTQTGGYEQYF. The CDR3 coding sequence is TGCGCCAGCAGCCGAACTCAAACGGGGGGCTACGAGCAGTACTTC.

The chain has TRBV6-5 and TRBJ1-5; the D gene is possibly TRBD1 (5 bases). The CDR3 spans 14 residues. Trimming pared 6 bases from V and 3 bases from J, leaving 12 bases between. Germline V gene sequence: CDR1 MNHEY, CDR2 SVGAGI. CDR3 in DNA: TGTGCCAGCAGCTCCTCAGGGAACAATCAGCCCCAGCATTTT. The encoded protein is CASSSSGNNQPQHF.

The rearrangement links TRBV7-3 to TRBJ2-2; the D gene is possibly TRBD2 (5 bases). V lost 3 bases to trimming and J lost 4 bases, with 9 bases between them. Germline V gene sequence: CDR1 SGHTA, CDR2 FQGTGA. The CDR3 length is 14 residues. The CDR3 region is CASSLLAATGELFF. Written as DNA, the CDR3 is TGTGCCAGCAGCTTGCTAGCAGCCACCGGGGAGCTGTTTTTT.

V and J are TRBV4-3 and TRBJ2-5; TRBD1 aligns across 7 bases. Germline CDR1 LGHNA, CDR2 YSLEER. V was clipped by 0 bases and J by 1 base; unmatched bases: 11. This CDR3 region has 18 residues. DNA for the CDR3: TGCGCCAGCAGCCAAGACGAGAGACAGGGTAGTTTCCAAGAGACCCAGTACTTC. It encodes CASSQDERQGSFQETQYF.

In the case of this clone: At one end the junction does not follow the germline gene, possibly because of a read error. The chain recombines TRBV11-3 with TRBJ2-1, with 7 positions matching TRBD1. The CDR3 spans 16 residues. Germline V gene lookup returns CDR1 SGHNT and CDR2 YENEEA. The CDR3 region is CASSIEGTVAYNEQFF. CDR3 nucleotide sequence: TGTGCCAGCAGCATAGAAGGGACAGTTGCCTACAATGAGCAGTTCTTC. Complete variable domain (other parts from reference TRBV11-3 and TRBJ2-1): EAGVVQSPRYKIIEKKQPVAFWCNPISGHNTLYWYLQNLGQGPELLIRYENEEAVDDSQLPKDRFSAERLKGVDSTLKIQPAELGDSAVYLCASSIEGTVAYNEQFFGPGTRLTVL.

This clone was seen only once. The chain employs TRBV7-2 and TRBJ2-6, with no clear D. The germline V and J ends were trimmed by 1 base and 1 base, with 8 bases remaining between them. CDR1 is SGHTA, CDR2 FQGNSA, per germline. The CDR3 has 16 amino acids. The CDR3 region is CASSLGHQSGANVLTF. The CDR3 DNA is TGTGCCAGCAGCTTAGGACATCAGTCTGGGGCCAACGTCCTGACTTTC.

The chain links TRBV25-1 to TRBJ2-5; 11 bases are shared with TRBD1. The V and J ends lost 3 bases and 4 bases, in that order; junction bases with no gene match: 7. CDR1 MGHDK and CDR2 SYGVNS come from the germline V gene. The CDR3 totals 16 residues. CDR3 sequence (DNA): TGTGCCAGCAGTGACCCGGACAGGGGGCGAGGAGAGACCCAGTACTTC. This encodes CASSDPDRGRGETQYF. The complete variable domain, with remaining parts taken from reference TRBV25-1 and TRBJ2-5, reads EADIYQTPRYLVIGTGKKITLECSQTMGHDKMYWYQQDPGMELHLIHYSYGVNSTEKGDLSSESTVSRIRTEHFPLTLESARPSHTSQYLCASSDPDRGRGETQYFGPGTRLLVL.

The chain couples TRBV2 to TRBJ1-1; 9 bases map to TRBD1. CDR1 SNHLY and CDR2 FYNNEI come from the germline V gene. The V gene end was trimmed by 5 bases and the J gene end by 4 bases; junction bases not matched to a gene: 5. The CDR3 sequence is 14 residues long. The CDR3 spells CASSSTGGGTEAFF. The CDR3 DNA reads TGTGCCAGCAGTTCGACAGGGGGAGGCACTGAAGCTTTCTTT.

The V and J genes are TRBV7-6 and TRBJ2-5, with D uncertain. V was shortened by 2 bases and J by 4 bases, with 14 bases between the two germline ends. This CDR3 contains 15 residues. The germline CDR1 and CDR2 sequences are SGHVS and FNYEAQ. The CDR3 is CASSLYDSPVETQYF. The CDR3 region has the DNA TGTGCCAGCAGCTTATACGACTCCCCGGTAGAGACCCAGTACTTC.